These 18 T cell receptor beta chains originate from one sample sequenced in a study of control samples from healthy donors and cancer patients. Produced via immunoSEQ multiplex PCR; TCRdb's table is partial and in-frame only. The data show about 160,000 clones, with about 87% seen just once and more than 10% held by the top ten. The material sequenced was blood. Receptors originate from a young man in good health.

CDR3: CASSLERARAISGANVLTF. CDR3 DNA: TGCGCCAGCAGCTTAGAGAGGGCCAGGGCCATCTCTGGGGCCAACGTCCTGACTTTC. This sequence joins TRBV5-1 and TRBJ2-6; TRBD1 or TRBD2 may be the D gene (5 bases each). The CDR3 contains 19 residues. The ends were cut back, 2 bases at V and 0 bases at J, with 18 bases in the middle. Germline loops: CDR1 SGHRS, CDR2 YFSETQ.

This clone was recorded a few times. This rearrangement joins TRBV24-1 to TRBJ2-7; no reliable D call. CDR3 length: 13 residues. The V gene's germline CDR1 is KGHDR and CDR2 SFDVKD. V gave up 4 bases and J gave up 0 bases, with 6 bases separating them. CDR3 nucleotide sequence: TGTGCCACCAGTGAATCGAGCTCCTACGAGCAGTACTTC. Protein product: CATSESSSYEQYF.

The CDR3 loop is CASIPEGVNEKLFF. As DNA, the CDR3 is TGTGCCAGCATTCCGGAAGGCGTTAATGAAAAACTGTTTTTT. The V gene is TRBV7-9, the J gene TRBJ1-4; D call uncertain. With 7 bases removed from V and 4 bases from J, the gap between germline ends came to 13 bases. CDR1 is SEHNR and CDR2 is FQNEAQ in the germline V gene (reference sequence). The CDR3 is 14 amino acids. Using reference TRBV7-9 and TRBJ1-4 for the parts outside the CDR3, the full variable domain is DTGVSQNPRHKITKRGQNVTFRCDPISEHNRLYWYRQTLGQGPEFLTYFQNEAQLEKSRLLSDRFSAERPKGSFSTLEIQRTEQGDSAMYLCASIPEGVNEKLFFGSGTQLSVL.

This chain uses TRBV10-3 with TRBJ2-4; D is perhaps TRBD1 (5 bases). This CDR3 is built from 16 residues. V was cut by 0 bases and J by 0 bases, with 9 bases left in between. Germline-derived CDR1 and CDR2 are ENHRY and SYGVKD. CDR3 in DNA: TGTGCCATCAGTGAGTCTGACCAGGGAGCCAAAAACATTCAGTACTTC. This codes for CAISESDQGAKNIQYF.

V usage is TRBV27 and J usage is TRBJ1-3, with 8 positions matching TRBD1. CDR3 size: 18 residues. V lost 10 bases, J lost 2 bases, and 19 bases stayed unmatched. In germline, CDR1 is MNHEY, CDR2 SMNVEV (reference sequence). CDR3: CATPRERQGLWAGNTIYF. CDR3 in DNA: TGTGCCACCCCCAGGGAGAGACAGGGGTTATGGGCTGGAAACACCATATATTTT.

This clone was observed a single time. The V and J genes are TRBV3-1 (or the pseudogene TRBV3-2) and TRBJ1-3; possibly TRBD1 for D (6 bases). The CDR3 covers 14 residues. Germline V gene sequence: CDR1 LGHDT, CDR2 YNNKEL (reference sequence). V lost 4 bases to trimming and J lost 4 bases, with 11 bases between them. The CDR3 spells CASSPGTLGNTIYF. The CDR3 bases are TGTGCCAGCAGCCCAGGGACACTGGGAAACACCATATATTTT.

J is TRBJ2-1 and V is TRBV18; D gene unclear. This CDR3 comprises 13 residues. V lost 4 bases and J 9 bases, leaving 13 bases between the germline ends. CDR1 is KGHSH and CDR2 is LQKENI in the germline V gene. The CDR3 DNA follows: TGTGCCAGCTCACAGATCCATTTGAGTGAGCAGTTCTTC. Its translation: CASSQIHLSEQFF.

CDR3 region: CASSLEGVAGRTDTQYF. The CDR3 nucleotides read TGTGCCAGCAGCTTAGAAGGAGTAGCGGGACGCACAGATACGCAGTATTTT. The chain uses TRBV13 and TRBJ2-3; 8 bases align to TRBD2. V shed 1 base, J shed 1 base, and the junction held 7 bases outside the gene matches. Germline V CDR1 and CDR2: PRHDT, FYEKMQ (reference sequence). The CDR3 length is 17 residues.

This chain connects TRBV13 to TRBJ2-7, with TRBD2 matching over 10 bases. Trimming took 1 base from V and 4 from J; bases not matched to a gene: 4. This CDR3 spans 15 amino acids. Germline assignment: CDR1 PRHDT and CDR2 FYEKMQ (reference sequence). The CDR3 region is CASSLEREGGYEQYF. In DNA form, the CDR3 reads TGTGCCAGCAGCTTAGAGCGGGAGGGAGGATACGAGCAGTACTTC.

The chain has TRBV6-5 and TRBJ2-2, with D perhaps TRBD1 (5 bases). CDR3 length equals 15 residues. Germline V gene lookup returns CDR1 MNHEY and CDR2 SVGAGI. Trimming shortened V by 6 bases and J by 5 bases, and 16 bases separated the two germline ends. This chain's CDR3 is CASRAPRAETGELFF. CDR3 DNA: TGTGCCAGCAGGGCCCCCAGGGCAGAAACCGGGGAGCTGTTTTTT.

The V gene is TRBV9, the J gene TRBJ1-5; 7 nucleotides line up with TRBD1. The V gene's germline CDR1 is SGDLS and CDR2 YYNGEE. This CDR3 has 16 residues. The ends lost 3 bases at V and 4 bases at J; junction bases unmatched: 10. The CDR3 nucleotides are TGTGCCAGCAGCGACGGACAGGAGCCTTTTAATCAGCCCCAGCATTTT. This encodes CASSDGQEPFNQPQHF.

The DNA of the CDR3 is TGTGCCAGCAGCTACGGGACAGGGGCCCCTGGGGCCAACGTCCTGACTTTC. Its protein product is CASSYGTGAPGANVLTF. The genes are TRBV5-4 and TRBJ2-6; 10 bases line up with TRBD1. CDR1 is SGHNT and CDR2 is YYREEE in the germline V gene (reference sequence). The ends lost 3 bases at V and 2 bases at J; junction bases unmatched: 5. The CDR3 runs 17 residues.

V gene TRBV6-2 or TRBV6-3 combines with J gene TRBJ1-1; 7 bases are a match to TRBD1. Germline loops: CDR1 MNHEY, CDR2 SVGEGT. This CDR3 spans 13 amino acids. Germline trimming cut 2 bases from V and 4 bases from J; bases unmatched to any gene: 1. CDR3 protein: CASSYPGGTEAFF. CDR3 nucleotides: TGTGCCAGCAGTTACCCAGGGGGCACTGAAGCTTTCTTT.

V gene TRBV7-9 combines with J gene TRBJ1-6; TRBD1 aligns across 7 bases. There are 15 residues in the CDR3. J lost 7 bases, V lost 2 bases, and 5 bases had no gene match. Germline V gene sequence: CDR1 SEHNR, CDR2 FQNEAQ (reference sequence). The CDR3 nucleotides read TGTGCCAGCAGCTTAATGGGGACAGCGAATTCACCCCTCCACTTT. Its translation: CASSLMGTANSPLHF.

The V and J genes are TRBV27 and TRBJ1-3; D is possibly TRBD1 (5 bases). The germline gives CDR1 MNHEY, CDR2 SMNVEV (reference sequence). The CDR3 loop spans 15 amino acids. V gave up 4 bases and J gave up 4 bases, with 14 bases separating them. The CDR3, as DNA: TGTGCCAGCAGTTCCCGGCAGGACACAGGAAACACCATATATTTT. Its protein is CASSSRQDTGNTIYF.

This sequence joins TRBV4-1 and TRBJ2-1, with D perhaps matching TRBD2 (5 bases). Looked up from germline, CDR1 is MGHRA and CDR2 is YSYEKL. There are 18 residues in the CDR3. Trimming pared 0 bases from V and 2 bases from J, leaving 17 bases between. The CDR3 nucleotides read TGCGCCAGCAGCCAAGAGTTCCCGGGATCCTTTACCTACAATGAGCAGTTCTTC. The encoded protein is CASSQEFPGSFTYNEQFF.

The chain couples TRBV5-1 to TRBJ2-2; the match to TRBD2 covers 8 bases. The germline V gene has CDR1 SGHRS and CDR2 YFSETQ. V was pared by 6 bases and J by 5 bases, with 6 bases of the junction left unmatched. This CDR3 has 14 amino acids. DNA for the CDR3: TGCGCCAGCAATGACGGGAGGGGAACCGGGGAGCTGTTTTTT. Translated, it gives CASNDGRGTGELFF. Combining the CDR3 with reference TRBV5-1 and TRBJ2-2 gives the whole variable domain KAGVTQTPRYLIKTRGQQVTLSCSPISGHRSVSWYQQTPGQGLQFLFEYFSETQRNKGNFPGRFSGRQFSNSRSEMNVSTLELGDSALYLCASNDGRGTGELFFGEGSRLTVL.

The genes are TRBV5-6 and TRBJ1-2; TRBD1 matches at 8 bases. J lost 3 bases, V lost 3 bases, and 4 bases had no gene match. Germline V gene lookup returns CDR1 SGHDT and CDR2 YYEEEE. The CDR3 has 14 amino acids. CDR3: CASSSTGVDYGYTF. The CDR3 coding sequence is TGTGCCAGCAGCTCGACAGGGGTGGACTATGGCTACACCTTC.